Each of the 10 T cell receptor beta chains below was sequenced from the same sample in a study of cytomegalovirus exposure and HLA in healthy donors (dated by TCRdb to the late 2010s). Library creation used the immunoSEQ multiplex PCR assay. A mixture of 60 forward primers for TCR Vbeta segments and 13 reverse primers for TCR Jbeta segments was used in the multiplex PCR. The table was pulled from immuneACCESS by TCRdb, which kept in-frame rearrangements only. Such tables lose some clones; where checked, under half of the loss comes from unresolved V genes, and the rest has no known cause. The table for this sample lists 45,000 to 60,000 clones; about 72% of them were counted only once. Approximately 6% of the sample comes from the top ten. The specimen sequenced was PBMCs. Source of these receptors: a man aged 25-45 years in good health and CMV-seronegative.

This clone was seen more than once but under ten times. The chain couples TRBV11-1 to TRBJ1-1; 9 bases fit TRBD1. The germline V gene has CDR1 SGHAT and CDR2 FQDESV (reference sequence). V lost 6 bases to trimming and J lost 7 bases; unmatched junction nucleotides: 9. CDR3 length equals 14 residues. CDR3 nucleotides: TGTGCCAGCAGTTACACAGGGGGCAGCGGTGAAGCTTTCTTT. Its translation is CASSYTGGSGEAFF.

The table lists this clone with a count of one. The chain couples TRBV6-6 to TRBJ2-7, with TRBD2 matching 9 bases. The CDR3 covers 15 residues. The V segment lost 7 bases and the J segment 1 base; nucleotides outside the gene matches: 8. In germline, CDR1 is MNHNY, CDR2 SVGAGI (reference sequence). The CDR3 DNA reads TGTGCCAGCAACCAAGCGGGAGGACCTTCCTACGAGCAGTACTTC. Its protein is CASNQAGGPSYEQYF.

The chain employs TRBV18 and TRBJ1-2; 9 bases map to TRBD1. V was clipped by 2 bases and J by 3 bases; unmatched bases: 10. CDR1 is KGHSH, CDR2 LQKENI, per germline. CDR3 length equals 17 residues. CDR3 sequence: CASSPGHRGLEDYGYTF. The CDR3 bases are TGTGCCAGCTCACCAGGGCACAGGGGGCTCGAGGACTATGGCTACACCTTC.

Only a few counts were recorded for this clone. The chain carries TRBV27 and TRBJ2-1, with a tentative D call TRBD1 (6 bases). CDR1 is MNHEY, CDR2 SMNVEV, per germline (reference sequence). The CDR3 is 14 residues long. Deletions cut 4 bases from V and 2 bases from J, with 9 bases between. CDR3 sequence (DNA): TGTGCCAGCAGTTACAGGGAGACCTACAATGAGCAGTTCTTC. Translated, it gives CASSYRETYNEQFF.

This clone was observed a few times. The CDR3 nucleotides read TGTGCCTGGAGTGTAGACATTCGACAGCCCCAGCATTTT. The encoded protein is CAWSVDIRQPQHF. The chain combines TRBV30 with TRBJ1-5; D not resolved. Trimming removed 0 bases at V and 7 bases at J, with 10 bases between. Germline values: CDR1 GTSNPN, CDR2 SVGIG (reference sequence). CDR3 size: 13 residues.

The J gene is TRBJ1-2, the V gene TRBV6-5; D remains ambiguous. V was cut by 6 bases and J by 8 bases, with 16 bases left in between. Per the germline V gene, CDR1 is MNHEY and CDR2 is SVGAGI. The CDR3 runs to 13 residues. The CDR3 bases are TGTGCCAGCAGCACCGACATCAGCAGGGGCTACACCTTC. Its translation is CASSTDISRGYTF.

The rearrangement joins TRBV7-9 to TRBJ2-6; D remains unclear. The CDR3 has 13 amino acids. Germline CDR1 and CDR2: SEHNR and FQNEAQ (reference sequence). Trimming shortened V by 5 bases and J by 5 bases, and 7 bases separated the two germline ends. CDR3 DNA sequence: TGTGCCAGCAGCCTTCCTTGGGCCAACGTCCTGACTTTC. This translates into CASSLPWANVLTF.

V and J are TRBV27 and TRBJ2-1, with 8 bases fitting TRBD1. CDR3 length equals 17 residues. Germline V lookup: CDR1 MNHEY, CDR2 SMNVEV (reference sequence). Trimming took 6 bases from V and 8 from J; bases not matched to a gene: 18. In DNA form, the CDR3 reads TGTGCCAGCAGAGTGCCAAGCAGACAGGGGCTAAGTGATGAGCAGTTCTTC. Translating gives CASRVPSRQGLSDEQFF.

The rearrangement joins TRBV10-2 to TRBJ2-7; perhaps TRBD2 as D (6 bases). Trimming left V 6 bases short and J 4 bases short, with 19 bases between. The CDR3 totals 15 residues. CDR1 and CDR2 (germline): WSHSY, SAAADI. The CDR3, as DNA: TGCGCCAGCAGCGCCGGACTCGCGGGATCTTACGAGCAGTACTTC. As protein: CASSAGLAGSYEQYF.

The rearrangement uses TRBV30 and TRBJ2-1; D call uncertain. Germline values: CDR1 GTSNPN, CDR2 SVGIG (reference sequence). V lost 2 bases, J lost 6 bases, and 14 bases lay in between. The CDR3 length is 14 residues. The DNA for the CDR3 is TGTGCCTGGAGTTTCGGTGGCGGATTCAATGAGCAGTTCTTC. The encoded protein is CAWSFGGGFNEQFF.